This entry lists 30 T cell receptor beta chains sequenced from one sample in a study of cytomegalovirus exposure and HLA in healthy donors. Both 60 Vbeta primers and 13 Jbeta primers went into the PCR. The repertoire was sequenced with immunoSEQ multiplex PCR; TCRdb's copy has only in-frame clones and lacks some. Of 120,000 to 150,000 clones in the sample, 75% to 80% were seen once. Input material: PBMCs. The receptors shown here come from a male donor in good health and CMV-seronegative.

This sequence joins TRBV5-3 and TRBJ1-1, with TRBD1 matching over 9 bases. TRBV5-3 is noted as an ORF with a role that remains uncertain. Trimming at V came to 4 bases and at J to 4 bases, leaving 5 bases not matched to a gene. The CDR3 loop spans 14 amino acids. The CDR3 coding sequence is TGTGCCAGAAGCCAGGGACAGGGAGCCACTGAAGCTTTCTTT. Protein product: CARSQGQGATEAFF.

The chain is built from TRBV5-4 and TRBJ1-2, with 8 bases matching TRBD1. This CDR3 region has 14 residues. With V trimmed by 4 bases and J by 4 bases, 6 bases remained unmatched. The germline gives CDR1 SGHNT, CDR2 YYREEE (reference sequence). This chain's CDR3 is CASSQDRDLYGYTF. Written as DNA, the CDR3 is TGTGCCAGCAGCCAGGACAGGGACCTCTATGGCTACACCTTC.

The J gene is TRBJ2-4, the V gene TRBV28; D may be TRBD2 (6 bases). From germline, CDR1 is MDHEN and CDR2 SYDVKM. This CDR3 region has 17 residues. V gave up 5 bases and J gave up 1 base, with 18 bases separating them. The CDR3 DNA reads as TGTGCCAGCAGTCAGGAGGGCAAACGGATCGCCAAAAACATTCAGTACTTC. Translated: CASSQEGKRIAKNIQYF.

This chain's CDR3 is CASSLALGRGTDTQYF. In DNA, the CDR3 is TGTGCCAGCAGCTTAGCCTTAGGGAGGGGCACAGATACGCAGTATTTT. The chain uses TRBV7-2 and TRBJ2-3; TRBD2 matches at 7 bases. The CDR3 runs 16 residues. The junction had 4 bases not matched to a gene; V was cut back by 0 bases and J by 1 base. The germline V gene has CDR1 SGHTA and CDR2 FQGNSA.

The genes are TRBV29-1 and TRBJ1-1, with 9 bases that match TRBD1. The CDR3 contains 14 residues. J gave up 0 bases and V 7 bases, and 6 bases lay outside the gene matches. The germline V gene has CDR1 SQVTM and CDR2 ANQGSEA. The CDR3 bases are TGCAGCGCTCTGACAGGGGGGATGAACACTGAAGCTTTCTTT. This translates into CSALTGGMNTEAFF.

The chain carries TRBV18 and TRBJ2-7, with a weak D call TRBD1 (5 bases). The CDR3 sequence is 13 residues long. Germline V gene sequence: CDR1 KGHSH, CDR2 LQKENI. Between the trimmed V and J ends, which lost 3 bases and 4 bases, there was a span of 10 bases. CDR3 bases: TGTGCCAGCTCACCGCAGCCAGGGTACGAGCAGTACTTC. Amino acids: CASSPQPGYEQYF.

V is TRBV9 and J is TRBJ2-7; D is possibly TRBD2 (6 bases). This CDR3 contains 14 residues. Germline CDR1 and CDR2: SGDLS and YYNGEE. V lost 4 bases and J lost 3, with 14 bases in between. The CDR3 region has the DNA TGTGCCAGCAGCTCTGCGGGGCAGGGCTACGAGCAGTACTTC. Residues: CASSSAGQGYEQYF.

The J gene is TRBJ1-4, the V gene TRBV30, with 7 bases aligning to TRBD1. Germline lookup yields CDR1 GTSNPN and CDR2 SVGIG (reference sequence). Trimming removed 7 bases from V and 6 bases from J; junction bases left unmatched: 8. The CDR3 covers 13 residues. CDR3 DNA sequence: TGTGCCTTGGCGACAGGGACCTATGAAAAACTGTTTTTT. Translating it yields CALATGTYEKLFF.

V usage is TRBV5-1 and J usage is TRBJ2-1, with D tentatively TRBD1 (5 bases). From germline, CDR1 is SGHRS and CDR2 YFSETQ. The CDR3 runs to 13 residues. V dropped 6 bases and J dropped 4 bases, with 11 bases sitting between them. In DNA form, the CDR3 reads TGCGCCAGCAATAGGGGAATTTACAATGAGCAGTTCTTC. Protein: CASNRGIYNEQFF.

The chain has TRBV4-1 and TRBJ1-1; D is possibly TRBD1 (6 bases). This CDR3 contains 12 residues. Between the trimmed V and J ends, which lost 3 bases and 8 bases, there was a span of 10 bases. CDR1 MGHRA and CDR2 YSYEKL come from the germline V gene. CDR3 nucleotide sequence: TGCGCCAGCAGCCAGCTAACAGGGGAAGCTTTCTTT. It specifies CASSQLTGEAFF.

This rearrangement joins TRBV19 to TRBJ1-2, with D perhaps TRBD1 (5 bases). CDR3 length equals 16 residues. V lost 5 bases and J 3 bases, leaving 19 bases between the germline ends. Germline CDR1 reads LNHDA; CDR2 reads SQIVND (reference sequence). The CDR3 DNA reads as TGTGCCAGTAGTCTCCGGACCCAGACAGTGCACTATGGCTACACCTTC. Translating it yields CASSLRTQTVHYGYTF.

This clone was detected a few times. The genes are TRBV5-4 and TRBJ2-3; weak D call: TRBD2 (6 bases). This CDR3 is 16 amino acids long. CDR1 SGHNT and CDR2 YYREEE come from the germline V gene (reference sequence). V lost 3 bases to trimming and J lost 4 bases, with 18 bases between them. CDR3 in amino acids: CASSSPGGKAADTQYF. In DNA form, the CDR3 reads TGTGCCAGCAGCTCCCCGGGCGGGAAGGCGGCAGATACGCAGTATTTT.

The gene calls are TRBV29-1 and TRBJ2-1; 7 nucleotides agree with TRBD1. J gave up 2 bases and V 5 bases, and 9 bases lay outside the gene matches. Germline CDR1 and CDR2: SQVTM and ANQGSEA. This CDR3 is built from 15 residues. In nucleotides, the CDR3 is TGCAGCGTTCTCCCTGGACAGGACGCCTACAATGAGCAGTTCTTC. Its translation is CSVLPGQDAYNEQFF.

The J gene is TRBJ1-2, the V gene TRBV19; no clear D gene. The CDR3 is made up of 13 amino acids. Germline CDR1 LNHDA, CDR2 SQIVND (reference sequence). Trimming took 4 bases from V and 2 from J, leaving 8 bases between them. The CDR3 spells CASSTKENYGYTF. CDR3 coding DNA: TGTGCCAGTAGTACAAAGGAGAACTATGGCTACACCTTC.

This clone was counted between two and nine times. The CDR3 region is CASSAGGSSYNEQFF. The CDR3 DNA sequence: TGTGCCAGCAGCGCGGGCGGGAGCTCCTACAATGAGCAGTTCTTC. This rearrangement joins TRBV11-3 to TRBJ2-1; the match to TRBD2 covers 7 bases. The V gene's germline CDR1 is SGHNT and CDR2 YENEEA. CDR3 length equals 15 residues. V trimming: 5 bases; J trimming: 0 bases; junction bases outside the gene matches: 4.

The V and J genes are TRBV5-1 and TRBJ1-1; 7 nucleotides align to TRBD1. Looked up from germline, CDR1 is SGHRS and CDR2 is YFSETQ. Trimming at V came to 7 bases and at J to 6 bases, leaving 12 bases not matched to a gene. The CDR3 loop spans 14 amino acids. CDR3 sequence: CASGKGGPTAEAFF. The CDR3 DNA reads TGCGCCAGCGGTAAAGGGGGCCCTACAGCTGAAGCTTTCTTT. The full variable domain, its missing parts supplied by reference TRBV5-1 and TRBJ1-1, is KAGVTQTPRYLIKTRGQQVTLSCSPISGHRSVSWYQQTPGQGLQFLFEYFSETQRNKGNFPGRFSGRQFSNSRSEMNVSTLELGDSALYLCASGKGGPTAEAFFGQGTRLTVV.

This chain connects TRBV5-8 to TRBJ1-2; 8 bases align to TRBD1. Germline values: CDR1 SGHTS, CDR2 YDEGEE. The trim removed 6 bases at V and 7 bases at J, leaving 8 bases unmatched. The CDR3 consists of 13 residues. Here the CDR3 DNA reads TGTGCCAGCAACGACAGGGGAGCGGGTGGCTACACCTTC. It yields the protein CASNDRGAGGYTF.

The chain carries TRBV9 and TRBJ2-7; maybe TRBD2 (6 bases). The germline CDR1 and CDR2 sequences are SGDLS and YYNGEE. This CDR3 is 15 amino acids long. Trimming removed 0 bases from V and 3 bases from J, with 13 bases in between. CDR3 residues: CASSVGGDSFYEQYF. The DNA of the CDR3 is TGTGCCAGCAGCGTAGGGGGGGACTCTTTCTACGAGCAGTACTTC.

This clone has more than one count but fewer than ten. V gene TRBV30 combines with J gene TRBJ1-1; possible D gene TRBD1, 6 bases. Trimming pared 2 bases from V and 4 bases from J, leaving 20 bases between. The CDR3 extends over 16 amino acids. In germline, CDR1 is GTSNPN, CDR2 SVGIG (reference sequence). CDR3 protein: CAWSPMGRGRGTEAFF. CDR3 nucleotides: TGTGCCTGGAGTCCTATGGGCAGGGGAAGGGGCACTGAAGCTTTCTTT.

The table lists this clone with a few counts. The gene calls are TRBV19 and TRBJ1-5, with D hard to call. Germline V lookup: CDR1 LNHDA, CDR2 SQIVND (reference sequence). The germline V and J ends were trimmed by 3 bases and 6 bases, with 24 bases remaining between them. The CDR3 loop spans 18 amino acids. DNA of the CDR3: TGTGCCAGTAGTATTAGGTTAGTTTTCGATGATCCAGGTCAGCCCCAGCATTTT. This gives the protein CASSIRLVFDDPGQPQHF. The whole variable domain, remainder taken from reference TRBV19 and TRBJ1-5, is DGGITQSPKYLFRKEGQNVTLSCEQNLNHDAMYWYRQDPGQGLRLIYYSQIVNDFQKGDIAEGYSVSREKKESFPLTVTSAQKNPTAFYLCASSIRLVFDDPGQPQHFGDGTRLSIL.

This sequence joins TRBV11-3 and TRBJ2-7, with D perhaps TRBD2 (5 bases). Germline V gene data show CDR1 as SGHNT and CDR2 as YENEEA. V was shortened by 3 bases and J by 2 bases, with 8 bases between the two germline ends. The CDR3 is made up of 13 amino acids. The CDR3 DNA reads TGTGCCAGCAGCTTCCGAGGGCCCTACGAGCAGTACTTC. Encoded protein: CASSFRGPYEQYF.

The chain couples TRBV5-6 to TRBJ1-2, with a weak D call TRBD1 (6 bases). CDR3 length: 17 amino acids. Germline V CDR1 and CDR2: SGHDT, YYEEEE. The V gene lost 0 bases and the J gene lost 2 bases, with 17 bases spanning the gap. The CDR3 coding sequence is TGTGCCAGCAGCTTGGAGTGGACCGGGGGGCGCAACTATGGCTACACCTTC. This codes for CASSLEWTGGRNYGYTF.

The rearrangement links TRBV7-9 to TRBJ1-2; 9 bases line up with TRBD1. Per the germline V gene, CDR1 is SEHNR and CDR2 is FQNEAQ (reference sequence). The CDR3 spans 15 residues. J lost 5 bases, V lost 2 bases, and 6 bases had no gene match. CDR3: CASSLLTGGDYGYTF. CDR3 bases: TGTGCCAGCAGCTTACTAACAGGGGGCGATTATGGCTACACCTTC.

The V and J genes are TRBV11-1 and TRBJ2-3, with D maybe TRBD1 (6 bases). The CDR3 consists of 17 residues. The V and J ends lost 1 base and 0 bases respectively, with 14 bases between them. Germline CDR1 is SGHAT and CDR2 is FQDESV (reference sequence). CDR3 in DNA: TGTGCCAGCAGCTTAGATTGGACAGACGCTAGCACAGATACGCAGTATTTT. Translating it yields CASSLDWTDASTDTQYF. Combining the CDR3 with reference TRBV11-1 and TRBJ2-3 gives the whole variable domain EAEVAQSPRYKITEKSQAVAFWCDPISGHATLYWYRQILGQGPELLVQFQDESVVDDSQLPKDRFSAERLKGVDSTLKIQPAELGDSAMYLCASSLDWTDASTDTQYFGPGTRLTVL.

The chain combines TRBV30 with TRBJ1-6, with TRBD1 matching over 12 bases. V shed 2 bases and J 7 bases; nucleotides not matched to a gene: 12. Germline CDR1 is GTSNPN and CDR2 is SVGIG (reference sequence). This CDR3 region has 18 residues. The CDR3 loop reads CAWSHRNRDRGLNSPLHF. DNA of the CDR3: TGTGCCTGGAGTCACAGAAACCGGGACAGGGGGCTGAATTCACCCCTCCACTTT.

This clone was detected once. J is TRBJ2-3 and V is TRBV18; TRBD2 matches 7 bases. V lost 2 bases and J lost 3; bases outside the gene matches: 5. The CDR3 covers 15 residues. CDR1 and CDR2 from the germline V gene are KGHSH and LQKENI. CDR3 loop: CASSPGLAVTDTQYF. CDR3 nucleotides: TGTGCCAGCTCACCAGGGCTAGCGGTGACAGATACGCAGTATTTT.

This clone was detected a few times. This same CDR3 is encoded by further DNA sequences in the sample. CDR3 bases: TGTGCCAGCAGTGACTCTAGCGGGGCCTACAATGAGCAGTTCTTC. It encodes CASSDSSGAYNEQFF. The chain employs TRBV6-4 and TRBJ2-1; 8 positions agree with TRBD2. The CDR3 consists of 15 residues. CDR1 MRHNA and CDR2 SNTAGT come from the germline V gene. Losses at the gene ends were 0 bases for V and 2 bases for J; bases not matched to a gene: 0.

This clone was recorded a few times. This chain links TRBV18 with TRBJ2-5, with TRBD2 as a possible D gene (6 bases). The CDR3 consists of 13 residues. V lost 3 bases and J 3 bases, leaving 8 bases between the germline ends. The germline V gene encodes CDR1 KGHSH and CDR2 LQKENI. The CDR3 DNA follows: TGTGCCAGCTCACCTGGGGGGAAAGAGACCCAGTACTTC. It codes for CASSPGGKETQYF.

V gene TRBV4-3 combines with J gene TRBJ2-6; D unresolved. CDR1 and CDR2 (germline): LGHNA, YSLEER. Trimming left V 0 bases short and J 0 bases short, with 3 bases between. The CDR3 contains 15 residues. The CDR3: CASSQDYSGANVLTF. CDR3 in DNA: TGCGCCAGCAGCCAAGATTACTCTGGGGCCAACGTCCTGACTTTC.

J is TRBJ1-1 and V is TRBV6-1; maybe TRBD1 (5 bases). CDR1 is MNHNS, CDR2 SASEGT, per germline. Trimming took off 3 bases at V and 0 bases at J, with 14 bases between the two ends. The CDR3 spans 16 residues. For the CDR3, the DNA is TGTGCCAGCAGTGACGGTATGGGGACTGTGAACACTGAAGCTTTCTTT. It translates to CASSDGMGTVNTEAFF.